A selection of T cell receptor beta chains follows, all from one sample in a study of T cell repertoires in cytomegalovirus infection. TCRdb used MiXCR to reprocess the reads, holding one entry per CDR3 protein. This sample yields hundreds of thousands of distinct CDR3 sequences, of which around 6.4% are seen a single time; around 6.5% belongs to the top ten. Material: PBMCs. The origin of the receptors is a human donor in good health (CMV status not recorded). Some clones in this sample may be carry-over from other donors' samples. CDR3s include the opening cysteine and the closing phenylalanine or tryptophan. Each record gives: V gene, CDR3 protein.

V: TRBV9
CDR3: CASSVAFGTGTDTGELFF

V: TRBV28
CDR3: CASIILGRDTEAFF

V: TRBV12-3/TRBV12-4
CDR3: CASSLGQSNTEAFF

V: TRBV7-2
CDR3: CASSSPLTGILVPEAFF

V: TRBV19
CDR3: CASSRDRGKAEAFF

V: TRBV19
CDR3: CATEGRDGTDTQYF

V: TRBV5-5
CDR3: CASSVDGTHNEKLFF

V: TRBV6-1
CDR3: CASSIQTGTGELFF

V: TRBV2
CDR3: CASSGGSSSYNEQFF

V: TRBV4-3
CDR3: CASSQDRGLGYGYTF

V: TRBV9
CDR3: CASSVAGAYNEQFF

V: TRBV5-1
CDR3: CASSSPTGALGQETQYF

V: TRBV6-5
CDR3: CASSTTWGTGFANTGELFF

V: TRBV9
CDR3: CASSAAPTVSIIGETQYF

V: TRBV6-2/TRBV6-3
CDR3: CASLGGGRGGANEQFF

V: TRBV19
CDR3: CASSLQGGTGVYEQYF

V: TRBV6-1
CDR3: CASSPDSSREAFF

V: TRBV11-3
CDR3: CASSLTVYNEQFF

V: TRBV7-9
CDR3: CASSQSDREDTEAFF

V: TRBV20-1
CDR3: CSARDRIGRTDTQYF

V: TRBV29-1
CDR3: CSVPGTPLRAFF

V: TRBV5-1
CDR3: CASSKSGTYEQYF

V: TRBV7-2
CDR3: CASSLSPPSSYNEQFF

V: TRBV5-6
CDR3: CASSLAAYPEAFF

V: TRBV7-9
CDR3: CASSLPQGLQETQYF

V: TRBV7-2
CDR3: CASSLAGTGVYEQYF

V: TRBV7-8
CDR3: CASSLRRGGGGEKLFF

V: TRBV7-2
CDR3: CASSPRGGEQYF

V: TRBV6-1
CDR3: CASRPGTAEAFF

V: TRBV28
CDR3: CASSPRGGHQETQYF

V: TRBV5-1
CDR3: CASSLSWEFATNEKLFF

V: TRBV7-6
CDR3: CASSLSREDSTSGYGYTF

V: TRBV19
CDR3: CASSIQGPQETQYF

V: TRBV7-2
CDR3: CASSREGQGVGSNQPQHF

V: TRBV20-1
CDR3: CSARGDTGANEKLFF

V: TRBV7-3
CDR3: CASSLVASGLAREEQFF

V: TRBV5-5
CDR3: CASSRLDPRGTGELFF

V: TRBV11-2
CDR3: CASSPSPSGAQYF

V: TRBV14
CDR3: CASSQAIAWGKDTEAFF

V: TRBV7-2
CDR3: CASSLDTAYGYTF

V: TRBV27
CDR3: CASKEGHLATNEKLFF

V: TRBV7-9
CDR3: CASDPGQGVGDTEAFF

V: TRBV28
CDR3: CASSFEAGVNTDTQYF

V: TRBV20-1
CDR3: CSARGGGGSYNEQFF

V: TRBV5-1
CDR3: CASSRLAGEYNEQFF

V: TRBV12-3/TRBV12-4
CDR3: CASSPGDRENTEAFF

V: TRBV29-1
CDR3: CSGGGSGADEQYF

V: TRBV5-1
CDR3: CASSARLSYEQYF

V: TRBV6-6
CDR3: CASSYGRGGTEAFF